The present T cell receptor (beta chain) was sequenced within a study of identical twins. TCRdb called the 5' RACE reads again in MiXCR, with one record for every CDR3 protein. The data contain some 1,600,000 distinct CDR3 sequences, about 31% of them singletons. The sequencing sample was made of cord blood. The receptor comes from a newborn girl in good health.

The CDR3 spells CASSLTGQTSYEQYF. The DNA for the CDR3 is TGCGCCAGCAGCTTAACCGGACAGACCTCCTACGAGCAGTACTTC. V and J are TRBV5-1 and TRBJ2-7; tentative D call: TRBD1 (6 bases). This CDR3 comprises 15 residues. Trimming pared 2 bases from V and 0 bases from J, leaving 12 bases between. Germline loops: CDR1 SGHRS, CDR2 YFSETQ.